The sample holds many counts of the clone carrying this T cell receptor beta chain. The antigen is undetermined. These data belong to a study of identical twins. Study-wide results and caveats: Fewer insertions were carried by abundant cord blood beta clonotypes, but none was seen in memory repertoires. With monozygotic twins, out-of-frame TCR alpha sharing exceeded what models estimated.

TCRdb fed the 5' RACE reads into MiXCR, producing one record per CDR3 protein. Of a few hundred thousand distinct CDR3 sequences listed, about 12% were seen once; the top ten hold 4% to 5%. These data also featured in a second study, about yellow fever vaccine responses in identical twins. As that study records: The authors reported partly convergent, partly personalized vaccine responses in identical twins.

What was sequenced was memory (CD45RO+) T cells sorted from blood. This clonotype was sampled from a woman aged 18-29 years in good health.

CDR3 sequence (DNA): TGTGCCACCAGCAAAGGGACAGGGGCGAATGAGCAGTTCTTC. Amino acids: CATSKGTGANEQFF. The chain is built from TRBV15 and TRBJ2-1, with 10 nucleotides matching TRBD1. Germline V lookup: CDR1 LNHNV, CDR2 YYDKDF (reference sequence). The CDR3 totals 14 residues. Trimming cost V 4 bases and J 7 bases; bases outside gene matches: 4.